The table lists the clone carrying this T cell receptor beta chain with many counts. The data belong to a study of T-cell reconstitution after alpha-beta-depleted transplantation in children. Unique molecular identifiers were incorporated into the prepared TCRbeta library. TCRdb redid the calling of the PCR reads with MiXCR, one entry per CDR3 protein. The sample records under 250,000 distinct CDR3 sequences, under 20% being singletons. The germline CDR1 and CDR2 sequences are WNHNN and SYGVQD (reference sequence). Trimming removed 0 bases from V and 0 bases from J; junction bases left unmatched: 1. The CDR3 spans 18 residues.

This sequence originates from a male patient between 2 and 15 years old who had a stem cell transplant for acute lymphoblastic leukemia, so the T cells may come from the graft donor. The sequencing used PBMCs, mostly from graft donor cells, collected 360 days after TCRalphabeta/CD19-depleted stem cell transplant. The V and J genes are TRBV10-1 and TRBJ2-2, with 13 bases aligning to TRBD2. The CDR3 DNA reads TGCGCCAGCAGTGAGTCCGGACTAGCGGGGGCGAACACCGGGGAGCTGTTTTTT. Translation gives CASSESGLAGANTGELFF.